These 29 T cell receptor beta chains were all obtained from the same sample, sequenced in a study of response to subunit inactivated influenza vaccine. TCRdb passed the RT-PCR reads through MiXCR, listing each CDR3 protein once. The sample yields about 500,000 distinct CDR3 sequences, 16% seen once. This sample comprised CD4+ T cells sorted from PBMCs, obtained 23 months after vaccination. Source of these receptors: a man aged 50 to 69 who received an inactivated influenza vaccine.

The chain links TRBV28 to TRBJ2-7, with TRBD1 matching over 8 bases. Germline CDR1 and CDR2: MDHEN and SYDVKM. The CDR3 sequence is 15 residues long. Losses at the gene ends were 1 base for V and 2 bases for J; bases not matched to a gene: 4. The CDR3, as DNA: TGTGCCAGCAGTTTATACGCAGGGGGCGCCTACGAGCAGTACTTC. This sequence encodes CASSLYAGGAYEQYF. The full variable domain, in which reference TRBV28 and TRBJ2-7 provide the parts outside the CDR3, is DVKVTQSSRYLVKRTGEKVFLECVQDMDHENMFWYRQDPGLGLRLIYFSYDVKMKEKGDIPEGYSVSREKKERFSLILESASTNQTSMYLCASSLYAGGAYEQYFGPGTRLTVT.

A few counts support this clonotype. This chain uses TRBV7-2 with TRBJ2-1; D is ambiguous. Trimming took off 3 bases at V and 7 bases at J, with 10 bases between the two ends. From germline, CDR1 is SGHTA and CDR2 FQGNSA. The CDR3 runs 13 residues. Here the CDR3 reads CASSFKVGNEQFF. In DNA, the CDR3 is TGTGCCAGCAGCTTTAAAGTGGGGAATGAGCAGTTCTTC.

V is TRBV12-3 or TRBV12-4 and J is TRBJ1-2; D ambiguous. V shed 3 bases and J shed 7 bases, with 12 bases lying between them. The CDR3 has 13 amino acids. Here the CDR3 DNA reads TGTGCCAGCAGTTTTCTGTCAGGATCTGGCTACACCTTC. This gives the protein CASSFLSGSGYTF.

This clonotype appeared a few times. Written as DNA, the CDR3 is TGCGCCAGCAGCTTGGAAGACGAGCAGTACTTC. Encoded protein: CASSLEDEQYF. This sequence joins TRBV5-1 and TRBJ2-7; D is uncertain. V lost 0 bases to trimming and J lost 5 bases, with 3 bases between them. The V gene's germline CDR1 is SGHRS and CDR2 YFSETQ. This CDR3 spans 11 amino acids.

There are a few counts of this clonotype. The V and J genes are TRBV6-2 or TRBV6-3 and TRBJ2-1; 8 nucleotides line up with TRBD1. The CDR3 is 16 residues long. V lost 2 bases, J lost 5 bases, and 8 bases stayed unmatched. Germline loops: CDR1 MNHEY, CDR2 SVGEGT. Here the CDR3 DNA reads TGTGCCAGCAGTTACCCGGCAGGGGGCATTGACAATGAGCAGTTCTTC. It codes for CASSYPAGGIDNEQFF.

In nucleotides, the CDR3 is TGCAGCGTCCTCGTCGGGAGCAATCAGCCCCAGCATTTT. It yields the protein CSVLVGSNQPQHF. The chain links TRBV29-1 to TRBJ1-5; no firm D call. V dropped 6 bases and J dropped 1 base, with 10 bases sitting between them. Germline V gene lookup returns CDR1 SQVTM and CDR2 ANQGSEA. CDR3 size: 13 residues.

At least ten counts were recorded for this clonotype. The CDR3 is CSAGNRGHGDTQYF. CDR3 in DNA: TGCAGTGCTGGAAACAGGGGGCACGGAGATACGCAGTATTTT. The V and J genes are TRBV20-1 and TRBJ2-3; TRBD1 agrees at 9 bases. The CDR3 has 14 residues. CDR1 DFQATT and CDR2 SNEGSKA come from the germline V gene (reference sequence). Germline trimming cut 5 bases from V and 5 bases from J; bases unmatched to any gene: 8.

This clonotype was seen a handful of times. DNA of the CDR3: TGTGCCAGCAGCCGAACAACAGGGGGTTCCTACAATGAGCAGTTCTTC. It specifies CASSRTTGGSYNEQFF. The chain combines TRBV3-1 with TRBJ2-1; TRBD1 agrees at 8 bases. The V gene end was trimmed by 4 bases and the J gene end by 1 base; junction bases not matched to a gene: 6. Germline lookup yields CDR1 LGHDT and CDR2 YNNKEL (reference sequence). The CDR3 consists of 16 residues.

This clonotype was counted a few times. This sequence joins TRBV5-1 and TRBJ2-2; possible D gene TRBD1, 6 bases. The CDR3 is 14 amino acids. The V end was cut by 4 bases, the J end by 4 bases, with 11 bases between. From germline, CDR1 is SGHRS and CDR2 YFSETQ. CDR3 DNA sequence: TGCGCCAGCAGCCATGGACAGCGCACCGGGGAGCTGTTTTTT. Its translation is CASSHGQRTGELFF.

This clonotype was detected many times. The chain carries TRBV29-1 and TRBJ2-7; D is possibly TRBD1 (6 bases). Trimming shortened V by 6 bases and J by 2 bases, and 17 bases separated the two germline ends. Germline values: CDR1 SQVTM, CDR2 ANQGSEA. CDR3 length: 14 amino acids. The CDR3 sequence is CSVAPRQAAYEQYF. The CDR3 region has the DNA TGCAGCGTGGCGCCTCGACAGGCCGCCTACGAGCAGTACTTC.

This clonotype was counted many times. This chain joins TRBV29-1 and TRBJ2-7, with 7 bases that match TRBD2. V shed 1 base and J 4 bases; nucleotides not matched to a gene: 1. The CDR3 consists of 12 residues. The germline V gene encodes CDR1 SQVTM and CDR2 ANQGSEA. The CDR3 DNA sequence: TGCAGCGTTGAAGGCGGGGGATACGAGCAGTACTTC. Encoded protein: CSVEGGGYEQYF.

This sequence joins TRBV7-9 and TRBJ2-3; D might be TRBD2 (5 bases). Per germline, CDR1 SEHNR and CDR2 FQNEAQ (reference sequence). Trimming took 3 bases from V and 4 from J, leaving 14 bases between them. This CDR3 comprises 15 residues. CDR3 DNA: TGTGCCAGCAGCTTTAGTACTAGTGGGCCAGATACGCAGTATTTT. This sequence encodes CASSFSTSGPDTQYF.

The chain recombines TRBV20-1 with TRBJ1-5; 10 nucleotides align to TRBD1. J was trimmed by 5 bases and V by 5 bases; bases with no gene match: 9. This CDR3 spans 15 amino acids. Germline CDR1 DFQATT, CDR2 SNEGSKA (reference sequence). CDR3 protein: CSAFNPGTGDQPQHF. The CDR3 nucleotides read TGCAGTGCTTTTAACCCCGGGACAGGGGATCAGCCCCAGCATTTT.

The chain carries TRBV7-9 and TRBJ1-6, with a possible D match to TRBD1 (6 bases). From germline, CDR1 is SEHNR and CDR2 FQNEAQ (reference sequence). The CDR3 spans 14 residues. V shed 4 bases and J shed 6 bases, with 10 bases lying between them. The CDR3 coding sequence is TGTGCCAGCAGCTCTGGACAGCTTAATTCACCCCTCCACTTT. Translating gives CASSSGQLNSPLHF.

V and J are TRBV20-1 and TRBJ1-2, with a weak D call TRBD1 (5 bases). Germline V lookup: CDR1 DFQATT, CDR2 SNEGSKA (reference sequence). This CDR3 contains 12 residues. The DNA of the CDR3 is TGCAGGGGAAACCAGGGTATCGGTGGCTACACCTTC. This gives the protein CRGNQGIGGYTF.

This clonotype has only a few counts. V gene TRBV30 combines with J gene TRBJ2-3, with D unclear. The V gene lost 0 bases and the J gene lost 2 bases, with 3 bases spanning the gap. The CDR3 runs to 12 residues. Germline CDR1 is GTSNPN and CDR2 is SVGIG (reference sequence). CDR3 in DNA: TGTGCCTGGAGTGTACACACAGATACGCAGTATTTT. Its protein product is CAWSVHTDTQYF.

There are a few counts of this clonotype. V and J are TRBV2 and TRBJ2-1; TRBD2 agrees at 9 bases. CDR1 and CDR2 from the germline V gene are SNHLY and FYNNEI. The ends lost 7 bases at V and 4 bases at J; junction bases unmatched: 5. The CDR3 has 14 residues. CDR3 sequence (DNA): TGTGCCAGCATCGGGACTAGCAGGTACAATGAGCAGTTCTTC. Protein product: CASIGTSRYNEQFF.

This clonotype was found a few times. The chain combines TRBV3-1 with TRBJ2-7, with 10 bases that match TRBD2. The CDR3 is 15 residues long. CDR1 is LGHDT and CDR2 is YNNKEL in the germline V gene (reference sequence). After removal of 3 bases from V and 4 bases from J, the junction contained 6 bases not matched to a gene. The chain's CDR3 is CASSHSGGAVYEQYF. DNA of the CDR3: TGTGCCAGCAGCCACAGCGGGGGGGCCGTTTACGAGCAGTACTTC.

V gene TRBV7-8 combines with J gene TRBJ2-1; 9 nucleotides agree with TRBD2. Germline V gene data show CDR1 as SGHVS and CDR2 as FQNEAQ. The CDR3 is 20 amino acids. V trimming: 2 bases; J trimming: 0 bases; junction bases outside the gene matches: 14. As DNA, the CDR3 is TGTGCCAGCAGCTTACTAGCGGGAAACCATCCTCGGGGCTCCTACAATGAGCAGTTCTTC. Protein product: CASSLLAGNHPRGSYNEQFF.

About this clonotype itself: A much larger clone differs by one base, so this may be a read error. The chain couples TRBV12-3 or TRBV12-4 to TRBJ1-5; D is perhaps TRBD1 (6 bases). The CDR3 spans 14 residues. The CDR3 spells CVSSRQGSNQPQHF. The CDR3, as DNA: TGTGTCAGCAGCCGGCAGGGGAGCAATCAGCCCCAGCATTTT.

The CDR3 here is CASSLTGGGSNYGYTF. CDR3 DNA sequence: TGTGCCAGCAGCCTCACAGGGGGCGGCTCTAACTATGGCTACACCTTC. The V call is TRBV7-8, the J call TRBJ1-2; TRBD1 agrees at 9 bases. V shed 5 bases and J 0 bases; nucleotides not matched to a gene: 7. Germline V gene data show CDR1 as SGHVS and CDR2 as FQNEAQ. This CDR3 comprises 16 residues.

This clonotype was counted between two and nine times. The rearrangement links TRBV10-2 to TRBJ1-5; perhaps TRBD1 as D (6 bases). Trimming stripped 6 bases from V and 2 bases from J, with 14 bases between. This CDR3 contains 15 residues. Germline CDR1 and CDR2: WSHSY and SAAADI. The CDR3 spells CASSGAGVGNQPQHF. The CDR3 DNA sequence: TGCGCCAGCAGCGGCGCAGGGGTGGGCAATCAGCCCCAGCATTTT.

The rearrangement joins TRBV5-1 to TRBJ2-1; tentative D call: TRBD1 (6 bases). Trimming left V 4 bases short and J 4 bases short, with 9 bases between. CDR3 length: 13 amino acids. Looked up from germline, CDR1 is SGHRS and CDR2 is YFSETQ. In nucleotides, the CDR3 is TGCGCCAGCAGCAGAGGACAGTACAATGAGCAGTTCTTC. It translates to CASSRGQYNEQFF.

This clonotype was seen only a few times. This CDR3 is CASSVAGAGRDEQFF. In nucleotides, the CDR3 is TGTGCCAGCAGCGTAGCAGGGGCAGGACGGGATGAGCAGTTCTTC. This rearrangement joins TRBV9 to TRBJ2-1; tentatively, D is TRBD1 (6 bases). This CDR3 is 15 amino acids long. Looked up from germline, CDR1 is SGDLS and CDR2 is YYNGEE. V lost 0 bases and J 8 bases, leaving 15 bases between the germline ends. Full variable domain (remainder filled in from reference TRBV9 and TRBJ2-1): DSGVTQTPKHLITATGQRVTLRCSPRSGDLSVYWYQQSLDQGLQFLIQYYNGEERAKGNILERFSAQQFPDLHSELNLSSLELGDSALYFCASSVAGAGRDEQFFGPGTRLTVL.

This rearrangement joins TRBV2 to TRBJ1-5; 8 bases match TRBD1. The CDR3 is 15 amino acids. Trimming took 6 bases from V and 3 from J; bases not matched to a gene: 7. From germline, CDR1 is SNHLY and CDR2 FYNNEI. The CDR3 DNA sequence: TGTGCCAGCAGAGAGGACAGGGTCATCAATCAGCCCCAGCATTTT. As protein: CASREDRVINQPQHF. Combining the CDR3 with reference TRBV2 and TRBJ1-5 gives the whole variable domain EPEVTQTPSHQVTQMGQEVILRCVPISNHLYFYWYRQILGQKVEFLVSFYNNEISEKSEIFDDQFSVERPDGSNFTLKIRSTKLEDSAMYFCASREDRVINQPQHFGDGTRLSIL.

The rearrangement links TRBV20-1 to TRBJ2-3, with 8 bases that match TRBD1. The V segment lost 1 base and the J segment 1 base; nucleotides outside the gene matches: 4. CDR1 and CDR2 (germline): DFQATT, SNEGSKA (reference sequence). The CDR3 sequence is 15 residues long. CDR3 coding DNA: TGCAGTGCTAGAGCAGGGGGCGCGGGCACAGATACGCAGTATTTT. Translating gives CSARAGGAGTDTQYF.

This clonotype was counted between two and nine times. The chain joins TRBV3-1 to TRBJ2-3, with 9 bases identical to TRBD2. V shed 1 base, J shed 4 bases, and the junction held 6 bases outside the gene matches. The CDR3 runs to 16 residues. Germline V gene sequence: CDR1 LGHDT, CDR2 YNNKEL (reference sequence). The CDR3 coding sequence is TGTGCCAGCAGCCAAGGGAATAGCGGGAGAGCAGATACGCAGTATTTT. Translating gives CASSQGNSGRADTQYF.

The rearrangement uses TRBV9 and TRBJ1-3, with D possibly matching TRBD1 (5 bases). The CDR3 consists of 15 residues. Between the trimmed V and J ends, which lost 4 bases and 0 bases, there was a span of 11 bases. CDR1 and CDR2 (germline): SGDLS, YYNGEE. The CDR3 nucleotides are TGTGCCAGCAGCCCGTCGGACACCTCTGGAAACACCATATATTTT. This sequence encodes CASSPSDTSGNTIYF.

The J gene is TRBJ2-2, the V gene TRBV4-2; possible D gene TRBD1, 5 bases. The CDR3 runs 17 residues. Germline V CDR1 and CDR2: LGHNA, YNFKEQ. V was trimmed by 0 bases and J by 0 bases, leaving 11 bases between them. The CDR3 loop reads CASSQDLGPTNTGELFF. In DNA, the CDR3 is TGTGCCAGCAGCCAAGATTTGGGGCCGACGAACACCGGGGAGCTGTTTTTT.